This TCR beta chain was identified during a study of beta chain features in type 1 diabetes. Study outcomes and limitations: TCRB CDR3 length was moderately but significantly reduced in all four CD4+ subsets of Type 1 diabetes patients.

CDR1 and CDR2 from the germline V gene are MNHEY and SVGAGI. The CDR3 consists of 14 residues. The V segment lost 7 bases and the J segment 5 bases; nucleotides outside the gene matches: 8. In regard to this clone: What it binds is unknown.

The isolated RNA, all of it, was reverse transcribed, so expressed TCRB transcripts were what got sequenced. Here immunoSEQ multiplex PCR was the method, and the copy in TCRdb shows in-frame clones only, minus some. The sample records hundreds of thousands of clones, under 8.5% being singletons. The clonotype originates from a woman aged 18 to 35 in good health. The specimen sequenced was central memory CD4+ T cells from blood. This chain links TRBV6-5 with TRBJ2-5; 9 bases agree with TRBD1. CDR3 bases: TGTGCCAGCACTAATACAGGGGGCGGGGAGACCCAGTACTTC. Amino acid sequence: CASTNTGGGETQYF.